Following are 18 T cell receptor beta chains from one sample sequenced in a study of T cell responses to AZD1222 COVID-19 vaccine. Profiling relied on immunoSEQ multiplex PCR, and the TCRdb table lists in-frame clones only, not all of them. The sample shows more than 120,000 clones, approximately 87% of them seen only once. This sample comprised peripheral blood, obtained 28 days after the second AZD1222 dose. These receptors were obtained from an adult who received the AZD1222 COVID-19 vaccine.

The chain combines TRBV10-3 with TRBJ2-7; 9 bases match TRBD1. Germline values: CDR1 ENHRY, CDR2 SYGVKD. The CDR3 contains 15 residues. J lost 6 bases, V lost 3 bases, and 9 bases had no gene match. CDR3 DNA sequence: TGTGCCATCAGTGATCCGGGACAGGGAATGGGCGAGCAGTACGTC. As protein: CAISDPGQGMGEQYV.

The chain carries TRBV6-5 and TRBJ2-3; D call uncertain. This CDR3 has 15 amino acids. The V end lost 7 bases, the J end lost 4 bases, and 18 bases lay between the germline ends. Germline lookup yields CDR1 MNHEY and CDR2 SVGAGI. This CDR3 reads CASKMQNRLPDTQYF. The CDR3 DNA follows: TGTGCCAGCAAGATGCAGAACAGATTACCAGATACGCAGTATTTT.

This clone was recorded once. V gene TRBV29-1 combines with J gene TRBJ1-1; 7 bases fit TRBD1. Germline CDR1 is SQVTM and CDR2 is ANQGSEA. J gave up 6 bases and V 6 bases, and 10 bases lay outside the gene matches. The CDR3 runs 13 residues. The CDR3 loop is CSVSTGRGSEAFF. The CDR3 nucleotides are TGCAGCGTCTCGACAGGGCGTGGATCTGAAGCTTTCTTT.

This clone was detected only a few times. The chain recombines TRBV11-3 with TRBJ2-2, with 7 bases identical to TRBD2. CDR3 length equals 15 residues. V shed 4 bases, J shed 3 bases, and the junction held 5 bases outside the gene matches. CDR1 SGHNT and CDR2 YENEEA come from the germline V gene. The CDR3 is CASSYGGWDTGELFF. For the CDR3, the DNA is TGTGCCAGCAGCTACGGGGGGTGGGACACCGGGGAGCTGTTTTTT. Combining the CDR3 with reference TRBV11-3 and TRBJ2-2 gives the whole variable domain EAGVVQSPRYKIIEKKQPVAFWCNPISGHNTLYWYLQNLGQGPELLIRYENEEAVDDSQLPKDRFSAERLKGVDSTLKIQPAELGDSAVYLCASSYGGWDTGELFFGEGSRLTVL.

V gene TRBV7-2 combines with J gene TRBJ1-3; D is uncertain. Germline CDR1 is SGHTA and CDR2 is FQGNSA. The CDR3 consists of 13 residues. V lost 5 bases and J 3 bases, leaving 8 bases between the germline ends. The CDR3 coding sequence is TGTGCCAGCAGCGACGTAAGTGGAAACACCATATATTTT. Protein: CASSDVSGNTIYF.

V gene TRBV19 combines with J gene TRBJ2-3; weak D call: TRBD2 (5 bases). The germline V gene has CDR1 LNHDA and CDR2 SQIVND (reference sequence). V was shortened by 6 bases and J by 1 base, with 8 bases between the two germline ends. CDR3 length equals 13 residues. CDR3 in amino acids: CASSGVGTDTQYF. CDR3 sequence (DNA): TGTGCCAGTAGCGGGGTTGGCACAGATACGCAGTATTTT.

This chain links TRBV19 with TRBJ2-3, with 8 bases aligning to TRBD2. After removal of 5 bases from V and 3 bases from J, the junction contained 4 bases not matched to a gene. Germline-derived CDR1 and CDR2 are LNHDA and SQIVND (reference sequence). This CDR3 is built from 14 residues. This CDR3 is CASSPGLETDTQYF. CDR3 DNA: TGTGCCAGTAGTCCGGGACTAGAAACAGATACGCAGTATTTT. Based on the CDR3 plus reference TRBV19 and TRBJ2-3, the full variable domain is DGGITQSPKYLFRKEGQNVTLSCEQNLNHDAMYWYRQDPGQGLRLIYYSQIVNDFQKGDIAEGYSVSREKKESFPLTVTSAQKNPTAFYLCASSPGLETDTQYFGPGTRLTVL.

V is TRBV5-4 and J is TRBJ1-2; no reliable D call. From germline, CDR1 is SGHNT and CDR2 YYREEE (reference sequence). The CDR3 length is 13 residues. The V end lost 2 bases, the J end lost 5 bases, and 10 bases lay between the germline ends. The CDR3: CASSFMGNYGYTF. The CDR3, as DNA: TGTGCCAGCAGCTTCATGGGTAATTATGGCTACACCTTC.

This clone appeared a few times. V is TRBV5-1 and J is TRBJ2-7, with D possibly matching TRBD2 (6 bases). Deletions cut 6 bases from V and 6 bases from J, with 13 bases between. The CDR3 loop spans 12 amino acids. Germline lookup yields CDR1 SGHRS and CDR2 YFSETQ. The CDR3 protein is CASNPGAGEQYF. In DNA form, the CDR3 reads TGCGCCAGCAACCCGGGAGCGGGCGAGCAGTACTTC.

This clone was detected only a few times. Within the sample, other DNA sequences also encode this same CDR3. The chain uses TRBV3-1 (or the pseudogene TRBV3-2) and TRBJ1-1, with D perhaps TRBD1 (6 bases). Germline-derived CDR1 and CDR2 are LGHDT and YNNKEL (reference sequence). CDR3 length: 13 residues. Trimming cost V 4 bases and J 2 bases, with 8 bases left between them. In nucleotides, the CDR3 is TGTGCCAGCAGCCCGGGACAAAACACTGAAGCTTTCTTT. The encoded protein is CASSPGQNTEAFF.

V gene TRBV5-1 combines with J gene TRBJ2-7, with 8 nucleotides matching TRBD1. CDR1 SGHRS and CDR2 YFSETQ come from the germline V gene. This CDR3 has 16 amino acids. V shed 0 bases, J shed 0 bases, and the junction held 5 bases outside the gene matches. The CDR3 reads CASSLDRGIFSYEQYF. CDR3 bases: TGCGCCAGCAGCTTGGACAGGGGGATTTTCTCCTACGAGCAGTACTTC.

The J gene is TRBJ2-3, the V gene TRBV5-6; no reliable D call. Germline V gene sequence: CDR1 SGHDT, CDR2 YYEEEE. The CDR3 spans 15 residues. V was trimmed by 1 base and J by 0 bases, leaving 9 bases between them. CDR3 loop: CASSLPLGSTDTQYF. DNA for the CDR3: TGTGCCAGCAGCTTGCCTTTGGGGAGCACAGATACGCAGTATTTT.

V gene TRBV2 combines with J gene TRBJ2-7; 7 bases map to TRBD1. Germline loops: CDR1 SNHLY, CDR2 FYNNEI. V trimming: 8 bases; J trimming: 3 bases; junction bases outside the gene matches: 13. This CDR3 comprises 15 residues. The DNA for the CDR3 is TGTGCCAGCGCCTTGGTTCGACAGGGAGACTACGAGCAGTACTTC. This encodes CASALVRQGDYEQYF.

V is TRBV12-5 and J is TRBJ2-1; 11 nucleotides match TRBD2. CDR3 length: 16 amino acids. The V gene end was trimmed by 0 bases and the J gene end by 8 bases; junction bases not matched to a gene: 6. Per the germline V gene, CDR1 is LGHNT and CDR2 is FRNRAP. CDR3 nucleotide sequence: TGTGCTAGTGGTTTGGTACTAGCGGGGGTTCCGGATGAGCAGTTCTTC. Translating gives CASGLVLAGVPDEQFF.

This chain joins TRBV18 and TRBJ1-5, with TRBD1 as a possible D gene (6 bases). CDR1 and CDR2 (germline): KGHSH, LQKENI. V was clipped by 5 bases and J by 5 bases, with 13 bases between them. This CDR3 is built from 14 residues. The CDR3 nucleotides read TGTGCCAGCTCAGAAGGGGGGGCGGATCAGCCCCAGCATTTT. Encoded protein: CASSEGGADQPQHF.

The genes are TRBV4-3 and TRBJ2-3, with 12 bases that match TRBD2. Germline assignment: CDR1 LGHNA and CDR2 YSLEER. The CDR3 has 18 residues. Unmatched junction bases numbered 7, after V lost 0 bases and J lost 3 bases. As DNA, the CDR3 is TGCGCCAGCAGCCAAGATATGACTAGCGGGAGTAGGACAGATACGCAGTATTTT. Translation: CASSQDMTSGSRTDTQYF.

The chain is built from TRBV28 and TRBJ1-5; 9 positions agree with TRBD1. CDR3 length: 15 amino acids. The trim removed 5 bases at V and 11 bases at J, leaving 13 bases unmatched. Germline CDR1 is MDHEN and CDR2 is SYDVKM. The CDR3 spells CASSRRQGGIMAQHF. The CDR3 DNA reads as TGTGCCAGCAGTCGAAGACAGGGGGGAATCATGGCCCAGCATTTT.

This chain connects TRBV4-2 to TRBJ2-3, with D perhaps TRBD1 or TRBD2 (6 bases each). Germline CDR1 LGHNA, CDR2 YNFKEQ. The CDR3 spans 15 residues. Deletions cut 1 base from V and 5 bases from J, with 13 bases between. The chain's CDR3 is CASSQVLGGGDTQYF. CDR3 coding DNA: TGTGCCAGCAGCCAAGTTCTGGGGGGCGGAGATACGCAGTATTTT.